A selection of T cell receptor beta chains follows, all from one sample in a study of T cell repertoires in cytomegalovirus infection. TCRdb reanalysed the reads using MiXCR and keeps one entry per CDR3 protein. The sample includes just over 300,000 distinct CDR3 sequences, 15% to 20% of them seen just once. The sequencing input was PBMCs. The receptors come from a human donor in good health (CMV status not recorded). Some clones in this sample may be carry-over from other donors' samples. Both conserved end residues are trimmed from each CDR3. The size entry is marked missing in some rows and otherwise reads once, few, many or a size class.

V gene	J gene	CDR3 length	clone size	CDR3 protein
TRBV7-8	TRBJ1-1	13	few	ASSPPGGSGTEAF
TRBV5-1	TRBJ2-7	12	NA	ASSPGQGGNEQY
TRBV18	TRBJ2-3	14	few	ASSPRSGGATDTQY
TRBV19	TRBJ2-3	15	many	ASSRTMGGTSTDTQY
TRBV11-2	TRBJ2-1	11	NA	ASSIPGGNEQF
TRBV7-2	TRBJ2-3	11	many	ASSFTYTDTQY
TRBV10-3	TRBJ1-1	12	few	AISVDSLNTEAF
TRBV3-1	TRBJ1-1	13	NA	ASSQEGVPVSEAF
TRBV9	TRBJ2-6	14	NA	ASSVGIGSGANVLT
TRBV6-2/TRBV6-3	TRBJ1-1	11	few	ASNVGLVTEAF
TRBV7-2	TRBJ2-7	14	many	ASSLGGLAGPPEQY
TRBV5-6	TRBJ2-5	14	few	ASSERRDRLGETQY
TRBV7-9	TRBJ1-1	13	many	ASRTQGGMNTEAF
TRBV6-2/TRBV6-3	TRBJ2-3	11	NA	AGKRGVTDTQY
TRBV10-3	TRBJ1-5	11	NA	AISGGFDQPQH
TRBV10-3	TRBJ2-1	13	few	AIGLRTDPVVGQF
TRBV5-4	TRBJ2-1	12	few	ASSPRGTGGEQF
TRBV7-2	TRBJ2-3	15	many	ASSLVGGGAGTDTQY
TRBV2	TRBJ1-2	12	NA	ASSDAGTLYGYT
TRBV7-9	TRBJ2-7	10	NA	TSSQESYEQY
TRBV12-3/TRBV12-4	TRBJ1-3	9	NA	ASSTGHTIY
TRBV4-3	TRBJ2-1	14	few	ASSQTYGGIRNEQF
TRBV7-9	TRBJ1-2	13	NA	ASSINGNGGYGYT
TRBV11-2	TRBJ2-1	14	many	ASSLDLSGGGNEQF
TRBV6-6	TRBJ1-2	13	few	ASSYSRDSNYGYT
TRBV6-5	TRBJ2-1	13	NA	ASTRRDGGMDEQF
TRBV7-2	TRBJ1-2	10	few	ASSSRTDGYT
TRBV7-6	TRBJ2-5	10	many	ASSAHQETQY
TRBV20-1	TRBJ2-5	12	few	SARDRGSGETQY
TRBV7-9	TRBJ2-1	13	many	ASSQGLAGDDEQF
TRBV18	TRBJ1-1	13	NA	ASSPPVGPNTEAF
TRBV7-2	TRBJ1-1	13	many	ASTITQGMYTEAF
TRBV7-2	TRBJ2-5	10	many	ASSRNEETQY
TRBV25-1	TRBJ1-6	15	many	ASSEAGSKAFHSPLH
TRBV2	TRBJ1-5	13	few	ASSRQGEGNQPQH
TRBV20-1	TRBJ1-2	11	NA	SARISGGYGYT
TRBV5-4	TRBJ2-3	13	NA	ASSQTSGDPDTQY
TRBV11-3	TRBJ2-7	10	NA	ASRRHTYEQY
TRBV6-6	TRBJ1-2	13	NA	ASRTPGTSNYGYT
TRBV5-5	TRBJ2-3	13	few	ASSRTRQGTDTQY
TRBV4-1	TRBJ1-1	13	many	ASSQRARGVPEAF
TRBV6-1	TRBJ1-1	12	few	ASRSGAGDTEAF
TRBV7-9	TRBJ2-5	13	many	ASSLGGGHQETQY
TRBV7-6	TRBJ1-1	12	many	ASSLQRGGTEAF